This TCR beta chain is drawn from a study of cytomegalovirus exposure and HLA in healthy donors. TCRdb's table, derived via immunoSEQ multiplex PCR, lists solely in-frame clones and lacks some. The table records 150,000 to 200,000 clones, roughly 90% of them present only once. CDR1 LNHDA and CDR2 SQIVND come from the germline V gene (reference sequence). The CDR3 length is 15 residues. Trimming took 7 bases from V and 4 from J, leaving 19 bases between them. Study outcomes and limitations: Accounts indicate the classifier identified cytomegalovirus status with strong specificity and sensitivity. Some public TCRs appeared in many individuals, while most sequences were rare.

Comments on this clone: Its antigen is not known.

Sequences were obtained from PBMCs. This TCR derives from a young woman in good health and CMV-seronegative. The chain recombines TRBV19 with TRBJ1-1, with a possible D match to TRBD1 (6 bases). CDR3 sequence (DNA): TGTGCCAGTACCTTAAGAACAGGGTTTGGCACTGAAGCTTTCTTT. As protein: CASTLRTGFGTEAFF.